This entry lists 16 T cell receptor beta chains sequenced from one sample in a study of blood T cell repertoires in COVID-19. The repertoire was sequenced with immunoSEQ multiplex PCR; TCRdb's copy has only in-frame clones and lacks some. The sample holds around 100,000 clones, around 88% seen once. Material: peripheral blood. These receptors originate from a human donor in a cohort sampled during active COVID-19.

The rearrangement joins TRBV13 to TRBJ1-2; D is possibly TRBD1 (5 bases). Germline loops: CDR1 PRHDT, CDR2 FYEKMQ (reference sequence). Trimming stripped 0 bases from V and 8 bases from J, with 13 bases between. This CDR3 spans 14 amino acids. This chain's CDR3 is CASSLGGRVYGYTF. Written as DNA, the CDR3 is TGTGCCAGCAGCTTAGGCGGCAGGGTATACGGCTACACCTTC.

The V gene is TRBV5-6, the J gene TRBJ2-3; tentative D call: TRBD2 (6 bases). The CDR3 is made up of 17 amino acids. Trimming stripped 0 bases from V and 4 bases from J, with 18 bases between. Germline lookup yields CDR1 SGHDT and CDR2 YYEEEE. The CDR3 here is CASSLVYGSGFPDTQYF. The CDR3 DNA is TGTGCCAGCAGCTTGGTTTACGGGAGTGGTTTCCCAGATACGCAGTATTTT.

The chain has TRBV3-1 (or the pseudogene TRBV3-2) and TRBJ2-3; 7 bases agree with TRBD2. The germline V gene encodes CDR1 LGHDT and CDR2 YNNKEL (reference sequence). The CDR3 has 14 amino acids. Trimming at V came to 4 bases and at J to 0 bases, leaving 1 base not matched to a gene. This chain's CDR3 is CASSRSGSTDTQYF. CDR3 coding DNA: TGTGCCAGCAGCCGTAGCGGGAGCACAGATACGCAGTATTTT.

The rearrangement uses TRBV7-8 and TRBJ1-2; tentatively, D is TRBD1 (5 bases). V gave up 1 base and J gave up 4 bases, with 16 bases separating them. The germline V gene has CDR1 SGHVS and CDR2 FQNEAQ. This CDR3 spans 16 amino acids. The CDR3 bases are TGTGCCAGCAGCTTAGTGTTGGGGGGTGGAATCTATGGCTACACCTTC. This gives the protein CASSLVLGGGIYGYTF.

The V and J genes are TRBV24-1 and TRBJ2-7; D unresolved. With 5 bases removed from V and 0 bases from J, the gap between germline ends came to 10 bases. This CDR3 region has 14 residues. The germline V gene encodes CDR1 KGHDR and CDR2 SFDVKD. CDR3 DNA sequence: TGTGCCACCAGTGCCAGCGCCTACTCCTACGAGCAGTACTTC. Its translation: CATSASAYSYEQYF.

V is TRBV27 and J is TRBJ1-4; D is ambiguous. The CDR3 sequence is 17 residues long. CDR1 and CDR2 from the germline V gene are MNHEY and SMNVEV (reference sequence). The V gene lost 4 bases and the J gene lost 7 bases, with 22 bases spanning the gap. This chain's CDR3 is CASSYTPGTVLGEKLFF. The CDR3 DNA reads TGTGCCAGCAGTTACACCCCAGGAACAGTGCTTGGTGAAAAACTGTTTTTT.

About this clone itself: This may be a read error, as it is one base from a much larger clone. This chain links TRBV7-3 with TRBJ1-1; D might be TRBD1 (6 bases). This CDR3 has 13 residues. CDR1 and CDR2 (germline): SGHTA, FQGTGA. V shed 4 bases and J shed 1 base, with 7 bases lying between them. As DNA, the CDR3 is TGTGCCAGCAGCTGGACAGAGAACACTGAAGCTTTCTTT. This codes for CASSWTENTEAFF.

The chain employs TRBV7-2 and TRBJ1-5; possible D gene TRBD1, 5 bases. This CDR3 comprises 16 residues. The germline V and J ends were trimmed by 5 bases and 2 bases, with 16 bases remaining between them. The germline V gene has CDR1 SGHTA and CDR2 FQGNSA. CDR3 DNA: TGTGCCAGCAGCCTAACCCCAGGGATCGGCAATCAGCCCCAGCATTTT. This gives the protein CASSLTPGIGNQPQHF.

This chain connects TRBV25-1 to TRBJ1-1; no reliable D call. V lost 3 bases and J 8 bases, leaving 10 bases between the germline ends. Germline V gene lookup returns CDR1 MGHDK and CDR2 SYGVNS. CDR3 length: 12 amino acids. CDR3 bases: TGTGCCAGCAGTGACCCCTGGCGGGAAGCTTTCTTT. It specifies CASSDPWREAFF.

The gene calls are TRBV5-7 and TRBJ2-7; D is unresolved. TRBV5-7 is an ORF for which the function is uncertain. The CDR3 is 15 residues long. V was clipped by 5 bases and J by 0 bases, with 15 bases between them. CDR3 sequence reads: CASSPEEFSSYEQYF. The CDR3 DNA sequence: TGTGCCAGCAGTCCTGAGGAATTTTCCTCCTACGAGCAGTACTTC.

This rearrangement joins TRBV2 to TRBJ2-2, with a weak D call TRBD1 (7 bases). Trimming left V 3 bases short and J 4 bases short, with 12 bases between. Germline V gene data show CDR1 as SNHLY and CDR2 as FYNNEI. This CDR3 has 15 residues. CDR3 residues: CASSEAGQRTGELFF. CDR3 in DNA: TGTGCCAGCAGTGAGGCGGGACAGCGCACCGGGGAGCTGTTTTTT.

This chain joins TRBV5-1 and TRBJ2-5, with D hard to call. The V end lost 4 bases, the J end lost 5 bases, and 12 bases lay between the germline ends. CDR1 is SGHRS, CDR2 YFSETQ, per germline. This CDR3 spans 13 amino acids. For the CDR3, the DNA is TGCGCCAGCAGCCCTCCCTCAGTCGAGACCCAGTACTTC. Protein sequence: CASSPPSVETQYF.

The chain combines TRBV5-4 with TRBJ2-3; D possibly corresponds to TRBD1 (5 bases). Trimming left V 5 bases short and J 3 bases short, with 16 bases between. The CDR3 loop spans 15 amino acids. The germline V gene has CDR1 SGHNT and CDR2 YYREEE (reference sequence). The CDR3 DNA reads as TGTGCCAGCAGAGAATCCCAGGGATTTACAGATACGCAGTATTTT. Residues: CASRESQGFTDTQYF.

This clone was detected only once. This chain joins TRBV7-9 and TRBJ1-1; possible D gene TRBD1, 5 bases. This CDR3 contains 13 residues. The V and J ends lost 4 bases and 8 bases respectively, with 14 bases between them. Germline CDR1 and CDR2: SEHNR and FQNEAQ (reference sequence). The CDR3 region is CASSSLSAGEAFF. CDR3 bases: TGTGCCAGCAGCTCCCTATCGGCAGGGGAAGCTTTCTTT.

The J gene is TRBJ1-1, the V gene TRBV6-5; D is uncertain. Germline V lookup: CDR1 MNHEY, CDR2 SVGAGI. Trimming removed 11 bases from V and 8 bases from J, with 24 bases in between. The CDR3 sequence is 14 residues long. CDR3 sequence reads: CALQLELPKIEAFF. In DNA form, the CDR3 reads TGTGCCCTTCAATTGGAGTTACCTAAGATAGAAGCTTTCTTT.

V is TRBV2 and J is TRBJ1-5; 8 nucleotides match TRBD1. The germline V gene has CDR1 SNHLY and CDR2 FYNNEI. V was clipped by 7 bases and J by 7 bases; unmatched bases: 6. The CDR3 length is 13 residues. CDR3 DNA: TGTGCCAGCAAGGACAGGGTACACCAGCCCCAGCATTTT. Translating it yields CASKDRVHQPQHF. Filled out from reference TRBV2 and TRBJ1-5, the complete variable domain reads EPEVTQTPSHQVTQMGQEVILRCVPISNHLYFYWYRQILGQKVEFLVSFYNNEISEKSEIFDDQFSVERPDGSNFTLKIRSTKLEDSAMYFCASKDRVHQPQHFGDGTRLSIL.